This TCR beta chain emerged from a study of memory CD4+ T cells and cytomegalovirus serostatus. Sequencing was performed with immunoSEQ multiplex PCR; in TCRdb, only in-frame clones are kept and a portion is missing. In the table there are about 56,000 clones, roughly 82% of which are singletons. Single viable CD3+CD4+CD8-CD45RO+ cells were sorted as the memory CD4+ T cells. A word on this clone: Its antigen remains unknown.

Study-wide results and caveats: A US-trained random forest predicted CMV serostatus with median AUC around 0.91. The CMV-associated TCR signature appears largely within the CD4+ memory repertoire.

This clonotype originated in an adult in good health and CMV-seronegative. The sequencing input was memory CD4+ T cells from blood.

The CDR3 bases are TGTGCCAGCAGCCTGGCGCCTTCCTATGGCTACACCTTC. Translating gives CASSLAPSYGYTF. The chain has TRBV11-2 and TRBJ1-2; no firm D call. The CDR3 length is 13 residues. The germline V gene encodes CDR1 SGHAT and CDR2 FQNNGV. V lost 5 bases, J lost 4 bases, and 11 bases lay in between.